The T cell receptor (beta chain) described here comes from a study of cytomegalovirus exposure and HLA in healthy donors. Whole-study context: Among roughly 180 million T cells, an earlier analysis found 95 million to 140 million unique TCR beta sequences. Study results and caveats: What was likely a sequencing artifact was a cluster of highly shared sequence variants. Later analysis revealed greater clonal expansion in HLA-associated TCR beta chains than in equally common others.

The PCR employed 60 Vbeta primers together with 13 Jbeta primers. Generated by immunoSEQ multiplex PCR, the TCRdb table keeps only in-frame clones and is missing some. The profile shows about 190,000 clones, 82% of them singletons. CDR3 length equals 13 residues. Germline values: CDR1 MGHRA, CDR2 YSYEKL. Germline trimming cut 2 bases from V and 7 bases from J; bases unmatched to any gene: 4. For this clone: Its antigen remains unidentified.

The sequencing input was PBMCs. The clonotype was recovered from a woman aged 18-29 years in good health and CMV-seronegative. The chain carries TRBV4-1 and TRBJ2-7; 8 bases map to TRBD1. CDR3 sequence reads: CASSQYGTGEQYF. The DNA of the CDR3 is TGCGCCAGCAGCCAATATGGGACAGGTGAGCAGTACTTC.